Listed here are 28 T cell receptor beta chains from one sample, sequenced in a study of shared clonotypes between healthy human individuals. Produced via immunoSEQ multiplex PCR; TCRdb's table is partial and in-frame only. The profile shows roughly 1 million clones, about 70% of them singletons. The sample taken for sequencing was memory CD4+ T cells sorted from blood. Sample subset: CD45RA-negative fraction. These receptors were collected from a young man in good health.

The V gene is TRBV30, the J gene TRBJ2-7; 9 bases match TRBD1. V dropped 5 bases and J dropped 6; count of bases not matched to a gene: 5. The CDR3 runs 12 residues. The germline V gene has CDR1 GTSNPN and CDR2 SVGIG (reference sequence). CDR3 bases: TGTGCCTGGGGACAGGGGACTGTCGAGCAGTACTTC. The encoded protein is CAWGQGTVEQYF.

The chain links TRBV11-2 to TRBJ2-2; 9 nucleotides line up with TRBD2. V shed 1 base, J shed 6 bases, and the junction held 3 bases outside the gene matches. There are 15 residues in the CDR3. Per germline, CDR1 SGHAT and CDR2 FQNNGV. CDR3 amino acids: CASSLGLAASGELFF. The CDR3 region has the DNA TGTGCCAGCAGCTTAGGACTAGCGGCGTCCGGGGAGCTGTTTTTT.

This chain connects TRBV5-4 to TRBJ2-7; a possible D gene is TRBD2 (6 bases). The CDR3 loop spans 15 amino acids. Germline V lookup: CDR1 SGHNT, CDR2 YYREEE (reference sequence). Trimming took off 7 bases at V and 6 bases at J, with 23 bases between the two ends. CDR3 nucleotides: TGTGCCAGCTCTCAGACCGGGGACTTAGGGCCCGAGCAGTACTTC. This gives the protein CASSQTGDLGPEQYF.

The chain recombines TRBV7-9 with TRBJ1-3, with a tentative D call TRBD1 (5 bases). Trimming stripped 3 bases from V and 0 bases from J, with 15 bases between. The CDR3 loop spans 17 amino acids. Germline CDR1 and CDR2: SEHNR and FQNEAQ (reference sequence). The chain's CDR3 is CASSFSPGHHSGNTIYF. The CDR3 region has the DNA TGTGCCAGCAGCTTTTCTCCAGGGCACCACTCTGGAAACACCATATATTTT.

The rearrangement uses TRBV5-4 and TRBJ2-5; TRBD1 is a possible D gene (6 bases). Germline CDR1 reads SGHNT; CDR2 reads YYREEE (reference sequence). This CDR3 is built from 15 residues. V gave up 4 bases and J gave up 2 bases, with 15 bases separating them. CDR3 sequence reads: CASSPSTGRQETQYF. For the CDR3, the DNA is TGTGCCAGCAGCCCCTCGACAGGTCGTCAAGAGACCCAGTACTTC. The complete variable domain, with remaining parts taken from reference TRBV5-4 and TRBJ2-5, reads ETGVTQSPTHLIKTRGQQVTLRCSSQSGHNTVSWYQQALGQGPQFIFQYYREEENGRGNFPPRFSGLQFPNYSSELNVNALELDDSALYLCASSPSTGRQETQYFGPGTRLLVL.

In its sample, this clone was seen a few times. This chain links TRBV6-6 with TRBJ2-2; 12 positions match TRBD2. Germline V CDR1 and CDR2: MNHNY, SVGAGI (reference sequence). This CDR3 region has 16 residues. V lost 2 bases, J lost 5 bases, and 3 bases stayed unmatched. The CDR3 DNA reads TGTGCCAGCAGTTACCCTAGCGGGAGGGGGACCGGGGAGCTGTTTTTT. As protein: CASSYPSGRGTGELFF.

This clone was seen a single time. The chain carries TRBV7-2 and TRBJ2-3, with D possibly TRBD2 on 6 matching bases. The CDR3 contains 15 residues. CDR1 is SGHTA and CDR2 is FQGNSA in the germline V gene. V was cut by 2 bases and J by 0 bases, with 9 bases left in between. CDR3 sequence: CASSLQRASTDTQYF. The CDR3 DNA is TGTGCCAGCAGCTTACAGCGGGCCAGCACAGATACGCAGTATTTT.

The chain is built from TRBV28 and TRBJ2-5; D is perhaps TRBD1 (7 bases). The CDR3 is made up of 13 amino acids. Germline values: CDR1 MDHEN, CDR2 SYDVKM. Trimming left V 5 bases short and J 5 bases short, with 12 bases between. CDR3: CASSLPGGETQYF. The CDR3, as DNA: TGTGCCAGCAGTCTCCCAGGGGGGGAGACCCAGTACTTC.

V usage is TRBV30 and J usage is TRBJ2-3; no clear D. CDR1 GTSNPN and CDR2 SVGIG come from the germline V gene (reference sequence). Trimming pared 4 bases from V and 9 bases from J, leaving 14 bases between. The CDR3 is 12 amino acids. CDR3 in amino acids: CAWTPGGWTQYF. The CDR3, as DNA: TGTGCCTGGACCCCCGGCGGTTGGACGCAGTATTTT.

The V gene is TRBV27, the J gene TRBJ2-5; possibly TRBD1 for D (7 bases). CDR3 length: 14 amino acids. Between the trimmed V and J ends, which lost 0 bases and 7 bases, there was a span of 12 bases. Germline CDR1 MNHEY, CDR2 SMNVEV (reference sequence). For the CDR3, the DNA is TGTGCCAGCAGTTTATCGGCAGGGGGAGGGACCCAGTACTTC. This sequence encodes CASSLSAGGGTQYF.

The CDR3 bases are TGCGCCAGCAGCAGGGCAGGAGGAAACTCTGGAAACACCATATATTTT. Translated: CASSRAGGNSGNTIYF. The V gene is TRBV5-1, the J gene TRBJ1-3, with unresolved D. CDR1 SGHRS and CDR2 YFSETQ come from the germline V gene. The germline V and J ends were trimmed by 4 bases and 0 bases, with 14 bases remaining between them. The CDR3 runs to 16 residues.

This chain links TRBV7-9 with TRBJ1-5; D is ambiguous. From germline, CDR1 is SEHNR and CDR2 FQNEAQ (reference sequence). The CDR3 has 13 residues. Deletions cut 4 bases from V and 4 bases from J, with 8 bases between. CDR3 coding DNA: TGTGCCAGCAGCTGGCAAGAAAATCAGCCCCAGCATTTT. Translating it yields CASSWQENQPQHF.

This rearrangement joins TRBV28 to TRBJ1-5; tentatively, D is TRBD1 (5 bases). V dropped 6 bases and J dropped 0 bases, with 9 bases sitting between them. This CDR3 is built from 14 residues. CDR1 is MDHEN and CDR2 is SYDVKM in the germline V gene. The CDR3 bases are TGTGCCAGCAGGGACATCTATAGCAATCAGCCCCAGCATTTT. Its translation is CASRDIYSNQPQHF. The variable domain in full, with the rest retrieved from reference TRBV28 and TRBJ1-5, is DVKVTQSSRYLVKRTGEKVFLECVQDMDHENMFWYRQDPGLGLRLIYFSYDVKMKEKGDIPEGYSVSREKKERFSLILESASTNQTSMYLCASRDIYSNQPQHFGDGTRLSIL.

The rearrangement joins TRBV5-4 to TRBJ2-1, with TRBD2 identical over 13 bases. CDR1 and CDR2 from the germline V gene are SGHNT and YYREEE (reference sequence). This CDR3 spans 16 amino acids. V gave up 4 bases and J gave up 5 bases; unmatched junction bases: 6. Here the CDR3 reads CASSQGGLAGDNEQFF. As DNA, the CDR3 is TGTGCCAGCAGCCAGGGAGGACTAGCGGGAGACAATGAGCAGTTCTTC.

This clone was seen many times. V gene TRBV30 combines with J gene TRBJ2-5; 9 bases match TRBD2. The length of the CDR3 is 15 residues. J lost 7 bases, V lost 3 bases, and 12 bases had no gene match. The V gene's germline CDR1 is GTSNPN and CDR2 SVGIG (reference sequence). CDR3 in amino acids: CAWRSQRGRGGTQYF. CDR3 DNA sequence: TGTGCCTGGAGATCCCAACGAGGGCGGGGGGGGACCCAGTACTTC.

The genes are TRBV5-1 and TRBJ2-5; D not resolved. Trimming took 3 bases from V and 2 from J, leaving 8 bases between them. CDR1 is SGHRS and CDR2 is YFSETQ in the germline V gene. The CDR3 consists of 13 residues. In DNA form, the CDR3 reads TGCGCCAGCAGCTCTTTGATTCAAGAGACCCAGTACTTC. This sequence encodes CASSSLIQETQYF.

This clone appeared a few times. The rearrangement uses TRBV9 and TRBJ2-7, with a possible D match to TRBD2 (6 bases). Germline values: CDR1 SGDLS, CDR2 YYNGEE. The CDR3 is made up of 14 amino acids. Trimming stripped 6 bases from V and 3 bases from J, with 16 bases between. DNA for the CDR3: TGTGCCAGCACCCCCGGAACCGGGGGCTACGAGCAGTACTTC. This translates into CASTPGTGGYEQYF.

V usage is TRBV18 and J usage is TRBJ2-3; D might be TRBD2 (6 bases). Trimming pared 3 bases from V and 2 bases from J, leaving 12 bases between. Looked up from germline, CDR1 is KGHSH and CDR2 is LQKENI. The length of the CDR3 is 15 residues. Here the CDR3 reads CASSPRGSNTDTQYF. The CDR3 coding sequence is TGTGCCAGCTCACCTCGGGGGAGTAACACAGATACGCAGTATTTT. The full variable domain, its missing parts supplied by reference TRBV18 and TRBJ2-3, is NAGVMQNPRHLVRRRGQEARLRCSPMKGHSHVYWYRQLPEEGLKFMVYLQKENIIDESGMPKERFSAEFPKEGPSILRIQQVVRGDSAAYFCASSPRGSNTDTQYFGPGTRLTVL.

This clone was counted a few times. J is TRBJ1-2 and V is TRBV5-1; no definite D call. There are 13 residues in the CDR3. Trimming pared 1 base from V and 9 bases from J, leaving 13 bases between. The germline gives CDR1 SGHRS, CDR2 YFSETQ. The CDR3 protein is CASSLLGEGSYTF. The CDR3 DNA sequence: TGCGCCAGCAGCTTGTTGGGTGAAGGGAGCTACACCTTC. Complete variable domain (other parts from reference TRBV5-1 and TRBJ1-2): KAGVTQTPRYLIKTRGQQVTLSCSPISGHRSVSWYQQTPGQGLQFLFEYFSETQRNKGNFPGRFSGRQFSNSRSEMNVSTLELGDSALYLCASSLLGEGSYTFGSGTRLTVV.

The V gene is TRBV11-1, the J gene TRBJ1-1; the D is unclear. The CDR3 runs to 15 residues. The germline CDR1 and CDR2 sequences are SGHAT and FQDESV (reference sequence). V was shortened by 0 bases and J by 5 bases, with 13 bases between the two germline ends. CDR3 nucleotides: TGTGCCAGCAGCTTAGCGGTGAGAGGAGGTACTGAAGCTTTCTTT. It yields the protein CASSLAVRGGTEAFF.

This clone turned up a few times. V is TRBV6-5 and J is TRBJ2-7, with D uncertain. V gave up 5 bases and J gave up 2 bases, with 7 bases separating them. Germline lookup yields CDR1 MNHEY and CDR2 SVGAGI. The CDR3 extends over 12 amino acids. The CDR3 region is CASSDGPYEQYF. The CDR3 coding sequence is TGTGCCAGCAGTGACGGACCCTACGAGCAGTACTTC.

CDR3 region: CASSDLDRGASYEQYF. In DNA form, the CDR3 reads TGTGCCAGCAGTGACCTCGACAGAGGGGCCTCCTACGAGCAGTACTTC. This sequence joins TRBV6-1 and TRBJ2-5; D possibly matches TRBD1 or TRBD2 (5 bases each). The J call is doubtful: the DNA matches TRBJ2-7 better. Germline V CDR1 and CDR2: MNHNS, SASEGT. The CDR3 has 16 residues.

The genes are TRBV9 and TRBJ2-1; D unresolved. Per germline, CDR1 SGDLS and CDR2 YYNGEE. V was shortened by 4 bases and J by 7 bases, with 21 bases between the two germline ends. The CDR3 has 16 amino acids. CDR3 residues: CASSSKGGVVVNEQFF. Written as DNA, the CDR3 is TGTGCCAGCAGCTCGAAAGGCGGAGTTGTGGTTAATGAGCAGTTCTTC.

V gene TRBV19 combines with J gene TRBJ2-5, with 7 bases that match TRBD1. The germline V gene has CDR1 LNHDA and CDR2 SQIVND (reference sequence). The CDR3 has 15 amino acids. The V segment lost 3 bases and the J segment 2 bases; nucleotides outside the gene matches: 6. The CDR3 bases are TGTGCCAGTAGTATCGACAGGGTGGGGCAAGAGACCCAGTACTTC. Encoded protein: CASSIDRVGQETQYF. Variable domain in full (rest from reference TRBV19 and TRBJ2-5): DGGITQSPKYLFRKEGQNVTLSCEQNLNHDAMYWYRQDPGQGLRLIYYSQIVNDFQKGDIAEGYSVSREKKESFPLTVTSAQKNPTAFYLCASSIDRVGQETQYFGPGTRLLVL.

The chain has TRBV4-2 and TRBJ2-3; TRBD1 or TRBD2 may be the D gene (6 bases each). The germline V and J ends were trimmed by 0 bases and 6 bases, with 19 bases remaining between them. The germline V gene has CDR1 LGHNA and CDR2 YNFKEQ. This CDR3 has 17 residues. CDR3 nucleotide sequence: TGTGCCAGCAGCCAAGAAATAAGGGGAGGAGGGGGGGATACGCAGTATTTT. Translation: CASSQEIRGGGGDTQYF.

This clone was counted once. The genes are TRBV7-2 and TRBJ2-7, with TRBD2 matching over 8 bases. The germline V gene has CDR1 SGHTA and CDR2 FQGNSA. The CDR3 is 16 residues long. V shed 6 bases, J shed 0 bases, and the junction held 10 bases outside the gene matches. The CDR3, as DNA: TGTGCCAGCAGGGTGACTAGCGCCTCGATCTCCTACGAGCAGTACTTC. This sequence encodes CASRVTSASISYEQYF.

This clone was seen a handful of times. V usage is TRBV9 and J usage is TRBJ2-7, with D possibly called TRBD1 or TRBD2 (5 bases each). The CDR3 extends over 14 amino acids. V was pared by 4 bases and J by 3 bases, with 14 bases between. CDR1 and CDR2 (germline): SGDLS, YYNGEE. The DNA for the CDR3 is TGTGCCAGCAGCCCTCAAGGGACCATCTACGAGCAGTACTTC. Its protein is CASSPQGTIYEQYF.

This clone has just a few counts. CDR3 loop: CASSRGANYGYTF. The CDR3 DNA sequence: TGTGCCAGCAGTCGGGGAGCTAACTATGGCTACACCTTC. J is TRBJ1-2 and V is TRBV2; D is ambiguous. V lost 5 bases and J 0 bases, leaving 7 bases between the germline ends. Per the germline V gene, CDR1 is SNHLY and CDR2 is FYNNEI. The CDR3 contains 13 residues.